These 23 T cell receptor beta chains originate from one sample sequenced in a study of T-cell memory formation after mild COVID-19. From the 5' RACE reads, TCRdb called clonotypes with MiXCR, one entry per CDR3 protein. The sample consists of about 430,000 distinct CDR3 sequences, 24% of them appearing once. Sequencing used PBMCs or a T cell subset sorted from them (not recorded which). These TCRs come from an adult woman who had mild COVID-19 (a few samples of this study predate the infection). Cell type and time point are not known.

On this clonotype: At one end, the junction sequence differs from germline, possibly due to a read error. V is TRBV11-2 and J is TRBJ1-1; perhaps TRBD1 as D (5 bases). The germline V gene has CDR1 SGHAT and CDR2 FQNNGV. The CDR3 covers 11 residues. The CDR3 DNA reads as TGTGCCAGCAGCTTAGTCGGGACGGCGGTTTTT. Its translation is CASSLVGTAVF. Full variable domain (outside the CDR3, taken from reference TRBV11-2 and TRBJ1-1): EAGVAQSPRYKIIEKRQSVAFWCNPISGHATLYWYQQILGQGPKLLIQFQNNGVVDDSQLPKDRFSAERLKGVDSTLKIQPAKLEDSAVYLCASSLVGTAVFGQGTRLTVV.

This chain joins TRBV12-3 or TRBV12-4 and TRBJ1-2; 12 bases align to TRBD1. CDR3 size: 16 residues. Trimming took 5 bases from V and 5 from J; bases not matched to a gene: 9. CDR3 nucleotide sequence: TGTGCCAGCAGTCGGGGACAGGGGGCAGAGGTTTATGGCTACACCTTC. It encodes CASSRGQGAEVYGYTF.

The chain carries TRBV14 and TRBJ2-7; 7 nucleotides match TRBD2. Germline V CDR1 and CDR2: SGHDN, FVKESK. With 3 bases clipped from V and 0 bases from J, the junction kept 8 bases outside the gene matches. The CDR3 consists of 16 residues. CDR3 in amino acids: CASSQDPWGGSYEQYF. The CDR3 DNA is TGTGCCAGCAGCCAGGACCCATGGGGGGGCTCCTACGAGCAGTACTTC.

The sample holds a few counts of this clonotype. This sequence joins TRBV10-3 and TRBJ2-5; 7 nucleotides align to TRBD1. Germline CDR1 and CDR2: ENHRY and SYGVKD. The CDR3 sequence is 13 residues long. Germline trimming cut 10 bases from V and 3 bases from J; bases unmatched to any gene: 8. The CDR3 here is CATTGVAKETQYF. The CDR3 DNA reads as TGTGCCACCACAGGGGTTGCGAAAGAGACCCAGTACTTC.

The genes are TRBV20-1 and TRBJ2-5; 10 bases are shared with TRBD1. The CDR3 totals 14 residues. CDR1 is DFQATT, CDR2 SNEGSKA, per germline (reference sequence). V lost 6 bases, J lost 4 bases, and 8 bases stayed unmatched. The CDR3 nucleotides are TGCAGTGCAAAGACAGGGGGCGCCGGAGAGACCCAGTACTTC. It is translated as CSAKTGGAGETQYF.

The rearrangement uses TRBV30 and TRBJ1-2; 9 bases match TRBD1. Losses at the gene ends were 0 bases for V and 5 bases for J; bases not matched to a gene: 1. This CDR3 region has 13 residues. The germline V gene has CDR1 GTSNPN and CDR2 SVGIG (reference sequence). The CDR3 region is CAWSVGTGYGYTF. Here the CDR3 DNA reads TGTGCCTGGAGTGTGGGGACAGGGTATGGCTACACCTTC.

The J gene is TRBJ2-7, the V gene TRBV5-5; TRBD1 might be the D (7 bases). With 1 base removed from V and 1 base from J, the gap between germline ends came to 12 bases. The CDR3 runs 15 residues. From germline, CDR1 is SGHKS and CDR2 YYEKEE (reference sequence). In DNA, the CDR3 is TGTGCCAGCAGCTTGATGGCAGGGGGGTCCTACGAGCAGTACTTC. Amino acids: CASSLMAGGSYEQYF.

This clonotype has just a few counts. This chain uses TRBV7-2 with TRBJ1-2, with 7 bases aligning to TRBD1. J was trimmed by 1 base and V by 5 bases; bases with no gene match: 1. The germline CDR1 and CDR2 sequences are SGHTA and FQGNSA. There are 13 residues in the CDR3. The chain's CDR3 is CASSHRGNYGYTF. The CDR3 coding sequence is TGTGCCAGCAGCCACAGGGGTAACTATGGCTACACCTTC.

This chain connects TRBV3-1 to TRBJ1-1; tentative D call: TRBD1 (5 bases). Germline CDR1 and CDR2: LGHDT and YNNKEL (reference sequence). Trimming stripped 3 bases from V and 3 bases from J, with 11 bases between. The CDR3 spans 14 residues. The CDR3 spells CASSHGAGHTEAFF. The DNA of the CDR3 is TGTGCCAGCAGCCACGGGGCCGGGCACACTGAAGCTTTCTTT.

This clonotype was observed a handful of times. Here the CDR3 DNA reads TGCAGCGTCGGGGGGAGCTATGGCTACACCTTC. It encodes CSVGGSYGYTF. The chain carries TRBV29-1 and TRBJ1-2; tentative D call: TRBD1 (5 bases). V was pared by 6 bases and J by 4 bases, with 9 bases between. CDR3 length: 11 amino acids. Germline V gene data show CDR1 as SQVTM and CDR2 as ANQGSEA.

This clonotype was found many times. The chain combines TRBV6-2 or TRBV6-3 with TRBJ2-4, with 7 bases that match TRBD2. V shed 6 bases, J shed 6 bases, and the junction held 14 bases outside the gene matches. The CDR3 is made up of 16 amino acids. CDR1 MNHEY and CDR2 SVGEGT come from the germline V gene. CDR3 nucleotides: TGTGCCAGCAGAAATGCTCCACTAGCGTGGGGAAACATTCAGTACTTC. It codes for CASRNAPLAWGNIQYF.

V usage is TRBV9 and J usage is TRBJ2-3, with TRBD2 matching 11 bases. The V segment lost 3 bases and the J segment 3 bases; nucleotides outside the gene matches: 6. CDR3 length: 16 amino acids. The germline V gene has CDR1 SGDLS and CDR2 YYNGEE. CDR3 sequence: CASSGQGLAVTDTQYF. The DNA for the CDR3 is TGTGCCAGCAGCGGACAGGGACTAGCGGTGACAGATACGCAGTATTTT.

This chain joins TRBV9 and TRBJ2-3, with 15 bases matching TRBD2. Germline CDR1 is SGDLS and CDR2 is YYNGEE. The CDR3 totals 17 residues. The V and J ends lost 4 bases and 4 bases, in that order; junction bases with no gene match: 7. This CDR3 reads CASSTPGLAGGSDTQYF. The CDR3 nucleotides read TGTGCCAGCAGCACACCGGGACTAGCGGGGGGCTCAGATACGCAGTATTTT.

This clonotype was observed once. The CDR3 nucleotides are TGTGCCTGGACTAAGACGGTCGGCTCACCCCTCCACTTT. Protein product: CAWTKTVGSPLHF. This chain uses TRBV30 with TRBJ1-6; D is unresolved. Germline lookup yields CDR1 GTSNPN and CDR2 SVGIG (reference sequence). This CDR3 contains 13 residues. V lost 4 bases to trimming and J lost 10 bases, with 14 bases between them.

The V call is TRBV7-2, the J call TRBJ2-3; D gene ambiguous. V dropped 6 bases and J dropped 2 bases, with 18 bases sitting between them. This CDR3 comprises 16 residues. The germline CDR1 and CDR2 sequences are SGHTA and FQGNSA. This CDR3 is CASRQGRSPITDTQYF. CDR3 bases: TGTGCCAGCAGGCAAGGACGGTCCCCGATCACAGATACGCAGTATTTT.

The rearrangement uses TRBV5-6 and TRBJ2-3; 11 bases agree with TRBD2. This CDR3 region has 16 residues. J lost 2 bases, V lost 4 bases, and 6 bases had no gene match. CDR1 is SGHDT, CDR2 YYEEEE, per germline. This chain's CDR3 is CASSGTSGSHTDTQYF. The CDR3 nucleotides read TGTGCCAGCAGCGGGACTAGCGGTTCACACACAGATACGCAGTATTTT.

This chain connects TRBV6-2 or TRBV6-3 to TRBJ1-1; tentatively, D is TRBD1 (5 bases). CDR3 length equals 16 residues. V lost 0 bases and J lost 2, with 13 bases in between. Germline V lookup: CDR1 MNHEY, CDR2 SVGEGT. The CDR3 DNA follows: TGTGCCAGCAGTTACTCGAGTGGGGGAATTAACACTGAAGCTTTCTTT. This translates into CASSYSSGGINTEAFF.

This clonotype was counted at least ten times. The chain employs TRBV19 and TRBJ2-5, with a tentative D call TRBD2 (5 bases). V was shortened by 4 bases and J by 5 bases, with 8 bases between the two germline ends. Germline V gene lookup returns CDR1 LNHDA and CDR2 SQIVND (reference sequence). This CDR3 is built from 12 residues. For the CDR3, the DNA is TGTGCCAGTAGTAGAGGGTACGAGACCCAGTACTTC. It specifies CASSRGYETQYF.

This chain connects TRBV18 to TRBJ1-5; D not certain. The germline V gene has CDR1 KGHSH and CDR2 LQKENI. Trimming removed 2 bases from V and 2 bases from J, with 7 bases in between. The CDR3 consists of 14 residues. CDR3 nucleotides: TGTGCCAGCTCACCAGGGTATGGCAATCAGCCCCAGCATTTT. Translated, it gives CASSPGYGNQPQHF.

The CDR3 nucleotides read TGTGCCAGCAGTTTGAGCCCTGGGGGTGAAAAACTGTTTTTT. Residues: CASSLSPGGEKLFF. The chain combines TRBV27 with TRBJ1-4, with D perhaps matching TRBD1 (5 bases). CDR1 and CDR2 (germline): MNHEY, SMNVEV (reference sequence). The CDR3 is made up of 14 amino acids. V was clipped by 3 bases and J by 7 bases, with 12 bases between them.

This chain connects TRBV12-3 or TRBV12-4 to TRBJ2-3; weak D call: TRBD2 (5 bases). V was shortened by 5 bases and J by 4 bases, with 7 bases between the two germline ends. This CDR3 has 12 amino acids. In nucleotides, the CDR3 is TGTGCCAGCAGTCGGACTGCAGATACGCAGTATTTT. It specifies CASSRTADTQYF.

J is TRBJ2-7 and V is TRBV19, with 8 positions matching TRBD1. V dropped 1 base and J dropped 4; count of bases not matched to a gene: 6. The CDR3 loop spans 15 amino acids. The V gene's germline CDR1 is LNHDA and CDR2 SQIVND (reference sequence). CDR3 region: CASSIGGQADYEQYF. CDR3 coding DNA: TGTGCCAGTAGTATAGGGGGACAGGCCGATTACGAGCAGTACTTC.

There are a few counts of this clonotype. The V and J genes are TRBV4-1 and TRBJ2-5; D is ambiguous. Trimming shortened V by 3 bases and J by 4 bases, and 12 bases separated the two germline ends. The CDR3 has 14 residues. The V gene's germline CDR1 is MGHRA and CDR2 YSYEKL. CDR3 sequence reads: CASSQPLSGETQYF. CDR3 in DNA: TGCGCCAGCAGCCAGCCGCTAAGTGGAGAGACCCAGTACTTC.